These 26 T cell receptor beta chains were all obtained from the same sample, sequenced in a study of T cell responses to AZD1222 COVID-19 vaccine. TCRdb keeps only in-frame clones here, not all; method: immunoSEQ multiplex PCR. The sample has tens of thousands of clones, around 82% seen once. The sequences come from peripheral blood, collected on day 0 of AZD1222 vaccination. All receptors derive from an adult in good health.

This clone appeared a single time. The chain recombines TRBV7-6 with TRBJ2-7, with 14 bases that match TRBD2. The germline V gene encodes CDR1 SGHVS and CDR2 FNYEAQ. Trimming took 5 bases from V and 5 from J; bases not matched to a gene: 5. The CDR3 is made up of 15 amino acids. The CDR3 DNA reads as TGTGCCAGCAGCATGGGACTAGCGGGGGACCACGAGCAGTACTTC. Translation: CASSMGLAGDHEQYF.

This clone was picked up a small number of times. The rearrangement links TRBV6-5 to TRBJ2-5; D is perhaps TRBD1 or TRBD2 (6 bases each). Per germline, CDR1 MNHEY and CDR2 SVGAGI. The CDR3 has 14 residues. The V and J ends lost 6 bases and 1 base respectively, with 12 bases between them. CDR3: CASRHGGGQETQYF. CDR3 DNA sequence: TGTGCCAGCAGACACGGAGGGGGCCAAGAGACCCAGTACTTC.

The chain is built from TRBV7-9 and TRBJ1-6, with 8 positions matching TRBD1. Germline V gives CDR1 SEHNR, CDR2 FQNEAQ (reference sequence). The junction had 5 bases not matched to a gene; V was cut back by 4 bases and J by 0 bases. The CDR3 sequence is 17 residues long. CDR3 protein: CASSSGQGSSYNSPLHF. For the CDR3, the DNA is TGTGCCAGCAGCTCCGGACAGGGAAGCTCCTATAATTCACCCCTCCACTTT.

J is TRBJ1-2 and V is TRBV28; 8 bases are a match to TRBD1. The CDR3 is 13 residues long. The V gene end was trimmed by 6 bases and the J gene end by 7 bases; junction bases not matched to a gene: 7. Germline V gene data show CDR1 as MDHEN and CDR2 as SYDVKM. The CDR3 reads CASSADRVTGYTF. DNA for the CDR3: TGTGCCAGCAGCGCGGACAGGGTCACTGGCTACACCTTC.

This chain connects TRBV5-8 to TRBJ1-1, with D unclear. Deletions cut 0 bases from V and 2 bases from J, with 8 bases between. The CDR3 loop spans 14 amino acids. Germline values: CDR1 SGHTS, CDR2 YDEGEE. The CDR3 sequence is CASSLAWQNTEAFF. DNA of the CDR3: TGTGCCAGCAGCTTGGCTTGGCAAAACACTGAAGCTTTCTTT.

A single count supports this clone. CDR3 DNA sequence: TGTGCTAGTGGTTTGGTACTCGGGACAGGAAATCAGCCCCAGCATTTT. Amino acids: CASGLVLGTGNQPQHF. The V and J genes are TRBV12-5 and TRBJ1-5; 8 bases line up with TRBD1. The CDR3 totals 16 residues. Germline CDR1 is LGHNT and CDR2 is FRNRAP. V shed 0 bases and J 4 bases; nucleotides not matched to a gene: 5. The full variable domain, in which reference TRBV12-5 and TRBJ1-5 provide the parts outside the CDR3, is DARVTQTPRHKVTEMGQEVTMRCQPILGHNTVFWYRQTMMQGLELLAYFRNRAPLDDSGMPKDRFSAEMPDATLATLKIQPSEPRDSAVYFCASGLVLGTGNQPQHFGDGTRLSIL.

This CDR3 reads CASSEEVHRVANVLTF. The CDR3 DNA reads TGTGCCAGCAGTGAAGAGGTTCACAGGGTGGCCAACGTCCTGACTTTC. The chain uses TRBV6-1 and TRBJ2-6; D is possibly TRBD1 (6 bases). The germline V gene encodes CDR1 MNHNS and CDR2 SASEGT. This CDR3 has 16 amino acids. Trimming pared 1 base from V and 6 bases from J, leaving 13 bases between.

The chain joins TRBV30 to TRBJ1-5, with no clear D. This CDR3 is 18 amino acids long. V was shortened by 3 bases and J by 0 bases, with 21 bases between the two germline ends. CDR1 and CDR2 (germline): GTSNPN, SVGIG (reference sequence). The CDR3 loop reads CAWSPGSGPLNSNQPQHF. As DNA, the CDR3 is TGTGCCTGGAGCCCCGGCTCAGGTCCTTTAAATAGCAATCAGCCCCAGCATTTT.

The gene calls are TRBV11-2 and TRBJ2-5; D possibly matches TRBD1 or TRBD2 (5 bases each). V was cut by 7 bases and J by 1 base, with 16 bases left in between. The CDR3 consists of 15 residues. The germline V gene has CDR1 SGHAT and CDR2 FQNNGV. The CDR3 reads CASKVSGRAQETQYF. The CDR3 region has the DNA TGTGCCAGCAAGGTTTCAGGGCGGGCCCAAGAGACCCAGTACTTC.

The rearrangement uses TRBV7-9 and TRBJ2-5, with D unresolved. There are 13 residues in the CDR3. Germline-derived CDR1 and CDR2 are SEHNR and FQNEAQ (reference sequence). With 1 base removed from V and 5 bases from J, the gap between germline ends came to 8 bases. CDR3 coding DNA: TGTGCCAGCAGCTTAGACGAGGAGGAGACCCAGTACTTC. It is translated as CASSLDEEETQYF.

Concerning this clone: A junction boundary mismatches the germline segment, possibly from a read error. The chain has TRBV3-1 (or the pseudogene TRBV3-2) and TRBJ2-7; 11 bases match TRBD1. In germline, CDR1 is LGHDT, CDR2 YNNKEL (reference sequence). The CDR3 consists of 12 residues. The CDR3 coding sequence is TGTGCCAGCAGCCAAGGCGGGACAGGGGGTAAATTC. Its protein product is CASSQGGTGGKF.

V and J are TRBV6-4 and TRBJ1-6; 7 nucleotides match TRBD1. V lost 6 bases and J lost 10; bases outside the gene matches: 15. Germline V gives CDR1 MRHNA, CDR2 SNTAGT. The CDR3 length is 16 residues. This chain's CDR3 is CASSLPRDSRTSPLHF. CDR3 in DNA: TGTGCCAGCAGCCTCCCGAGGGACAGCAGGACGTCACCCCTCCACTTT.

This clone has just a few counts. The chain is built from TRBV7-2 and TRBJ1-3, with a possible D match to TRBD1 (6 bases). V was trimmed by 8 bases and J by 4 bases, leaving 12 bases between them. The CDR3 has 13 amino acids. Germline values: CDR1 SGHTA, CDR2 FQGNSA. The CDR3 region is CASREGEGNTIYF. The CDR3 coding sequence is TGTGCCAGCCGAGAGGGGGAGGGAAACACCATATATTTT.

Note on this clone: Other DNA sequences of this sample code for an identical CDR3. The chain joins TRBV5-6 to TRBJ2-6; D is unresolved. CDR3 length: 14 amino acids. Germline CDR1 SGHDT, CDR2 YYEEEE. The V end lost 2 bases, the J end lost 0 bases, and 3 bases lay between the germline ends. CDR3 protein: CASSFGSGANVLTF. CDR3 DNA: TGTGCCAGCAGCTTCGGCTCTGGGGCCAACGTCCTGACTTTC.

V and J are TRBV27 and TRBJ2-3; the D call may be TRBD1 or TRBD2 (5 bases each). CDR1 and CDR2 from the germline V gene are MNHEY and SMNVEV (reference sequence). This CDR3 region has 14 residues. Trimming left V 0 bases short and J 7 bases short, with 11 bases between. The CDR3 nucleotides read TGTGCCAGCAGTTTATCGACGGGGCCCAATACGCAGTATTTT. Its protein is CASSLSTGPNTQYF.

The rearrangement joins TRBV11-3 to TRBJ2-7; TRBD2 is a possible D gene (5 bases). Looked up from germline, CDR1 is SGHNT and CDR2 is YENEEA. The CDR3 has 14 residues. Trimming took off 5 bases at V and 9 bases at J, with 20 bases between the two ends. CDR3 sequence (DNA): TGTGCCAGCAGCCCCCACGGTCGGTCCGGAGGGCAGTACTTC. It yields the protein CASSPHGRSGGQYF.

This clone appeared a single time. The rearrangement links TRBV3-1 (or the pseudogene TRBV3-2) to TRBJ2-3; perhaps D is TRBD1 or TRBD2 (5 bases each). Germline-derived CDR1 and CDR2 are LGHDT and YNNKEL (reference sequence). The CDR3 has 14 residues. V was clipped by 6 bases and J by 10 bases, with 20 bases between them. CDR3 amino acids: CASRARTSGGAQYF. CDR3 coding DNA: TGTGCCAGCAGAGCACGTACATCTGGGGGAGCGCAGTATTTT.

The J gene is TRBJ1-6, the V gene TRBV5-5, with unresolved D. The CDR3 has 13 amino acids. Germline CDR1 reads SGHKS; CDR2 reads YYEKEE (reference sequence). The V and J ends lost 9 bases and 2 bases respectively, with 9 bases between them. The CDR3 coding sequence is TGTGCCACCGGTGGGACCTATAATTCACCCCTCCACTTT. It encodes CATGGTYNSPLHF.

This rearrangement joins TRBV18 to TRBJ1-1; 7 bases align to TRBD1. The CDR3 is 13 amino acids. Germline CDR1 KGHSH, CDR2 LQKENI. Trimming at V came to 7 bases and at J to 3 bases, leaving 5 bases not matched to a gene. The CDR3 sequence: CASLETGDTEAFF. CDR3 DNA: TGTGCCAGCTTAGAAACAGGGGACACTGAAGCTTTCTTT.

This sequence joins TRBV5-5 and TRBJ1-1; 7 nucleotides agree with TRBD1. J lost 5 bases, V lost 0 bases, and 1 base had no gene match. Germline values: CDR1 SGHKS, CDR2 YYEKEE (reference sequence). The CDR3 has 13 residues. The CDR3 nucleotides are TGTGCCAGCAGCTTGGGGACAGGTACTGAAGCTTTCTTT. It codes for CASSLGTGTEAFF. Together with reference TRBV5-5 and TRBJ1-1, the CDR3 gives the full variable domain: DAGVTQSPTHLIKTRGQQVTLRCSPISGHKSVSWYQQVLGQGPQFIFQYYEKEERGRGNFPDRFSARQFPNYSSELNVNALLLGDSALYLCASSLGTGTEAFFGQGTRLTVV.

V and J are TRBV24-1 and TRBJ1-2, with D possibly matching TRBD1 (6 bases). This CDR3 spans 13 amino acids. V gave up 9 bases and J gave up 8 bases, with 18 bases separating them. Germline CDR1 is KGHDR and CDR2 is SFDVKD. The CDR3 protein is CATASAGADGYTF. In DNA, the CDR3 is TGTGCCACCGCAAGTGCGGGGGCGGACGGCTACACCTTC.

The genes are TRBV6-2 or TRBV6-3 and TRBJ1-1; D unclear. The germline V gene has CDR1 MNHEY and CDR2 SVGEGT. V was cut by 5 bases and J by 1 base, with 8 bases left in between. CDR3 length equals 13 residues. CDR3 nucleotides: TGTGCCAGCAGTGCTACGGCGAACACTGAAGCTTTCTTT. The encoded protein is CASSATANTEAFF.

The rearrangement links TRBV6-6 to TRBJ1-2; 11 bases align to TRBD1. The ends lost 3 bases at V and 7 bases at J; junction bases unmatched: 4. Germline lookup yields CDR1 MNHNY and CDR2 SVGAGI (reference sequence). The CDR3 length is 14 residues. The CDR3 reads CASSYGQGARGYTF. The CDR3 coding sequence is TGTGCCAGCAGTTATGGACAGGGGGCACGTGGCTACACCTTC.

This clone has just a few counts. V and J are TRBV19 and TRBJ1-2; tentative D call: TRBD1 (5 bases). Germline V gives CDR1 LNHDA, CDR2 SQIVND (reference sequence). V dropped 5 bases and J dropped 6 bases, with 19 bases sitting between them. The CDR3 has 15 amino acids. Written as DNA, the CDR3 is TGTGCCAGTAGTTCGGCAGGGACCATCGCCCATGGCTACACCTTC. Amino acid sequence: CASSSAGTIAHGYTF.

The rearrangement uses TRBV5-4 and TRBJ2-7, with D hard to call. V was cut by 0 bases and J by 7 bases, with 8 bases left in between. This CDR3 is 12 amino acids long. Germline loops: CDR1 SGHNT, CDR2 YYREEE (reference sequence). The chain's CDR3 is CASSLGPWEQYF. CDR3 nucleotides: TGTGCCAGCAGCTTGGGCCCATGGGAGCAGTACTTC.

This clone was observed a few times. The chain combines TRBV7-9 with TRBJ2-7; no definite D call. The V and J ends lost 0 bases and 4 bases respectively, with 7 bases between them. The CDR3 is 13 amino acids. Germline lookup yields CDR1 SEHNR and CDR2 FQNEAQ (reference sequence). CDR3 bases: TGTGCCAGCAGCTTAGCACACGAATACGAGCAGTACTTC. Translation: CASSLAHEYEQYF.